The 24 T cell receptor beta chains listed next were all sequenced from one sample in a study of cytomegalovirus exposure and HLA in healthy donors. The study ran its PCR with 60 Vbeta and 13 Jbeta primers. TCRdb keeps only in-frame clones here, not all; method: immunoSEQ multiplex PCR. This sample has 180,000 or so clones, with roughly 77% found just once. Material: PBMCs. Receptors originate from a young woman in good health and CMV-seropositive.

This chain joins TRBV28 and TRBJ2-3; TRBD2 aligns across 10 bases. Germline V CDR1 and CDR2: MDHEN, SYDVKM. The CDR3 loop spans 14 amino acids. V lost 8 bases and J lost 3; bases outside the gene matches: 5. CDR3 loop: CASFSGGRTDTQYF. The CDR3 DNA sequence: TGTGCCAGCTTTAGCGGGGGGAGGACAGATACGCAGTATTTT.

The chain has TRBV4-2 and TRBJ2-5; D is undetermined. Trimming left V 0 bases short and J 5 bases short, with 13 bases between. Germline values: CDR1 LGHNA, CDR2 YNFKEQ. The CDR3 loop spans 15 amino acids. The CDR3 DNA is TGTGCCAGCAGCCAAGATCCGGCTAGACGTGAGACCCAGTACTTC. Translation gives CASSQDPARRETQYF.

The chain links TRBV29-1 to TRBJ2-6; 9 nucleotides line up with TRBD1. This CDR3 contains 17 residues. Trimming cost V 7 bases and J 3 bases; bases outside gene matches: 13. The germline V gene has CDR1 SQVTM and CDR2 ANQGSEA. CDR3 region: CSALGRTGDFGANVLTF. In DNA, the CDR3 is TGCAGCGCCCTAGGCAGGACAGGGGACTTTGGGGCCAACGTCCTGACTTTC.

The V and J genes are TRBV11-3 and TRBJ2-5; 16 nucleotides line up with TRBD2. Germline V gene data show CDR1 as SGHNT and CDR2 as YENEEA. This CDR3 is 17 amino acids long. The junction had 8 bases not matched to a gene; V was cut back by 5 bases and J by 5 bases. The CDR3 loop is CASSLGTSGGARETQYF. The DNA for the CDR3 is TGTGCCAGCAGCCTCGGGACTAGCGGGGGGGCTCGGGAGACCCAGTACTTC.

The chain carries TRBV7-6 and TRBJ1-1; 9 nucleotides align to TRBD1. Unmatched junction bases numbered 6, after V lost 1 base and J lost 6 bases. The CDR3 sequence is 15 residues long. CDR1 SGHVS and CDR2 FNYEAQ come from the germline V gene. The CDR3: CASSLGGTGWAEAFF. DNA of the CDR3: TGTGCCAGCAGCTTAGGTGGGACAGGGTGGGCTGAAGCTTTCTTT. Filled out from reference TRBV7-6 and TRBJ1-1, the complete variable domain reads GAGVSQSPRYKVTKRGQDVALRCDPISGHVSLYWYRQALGQGPEFLTYFNYEAQQDKSGLPNDRFSAERPEGSISTLTIQRTEQRDSAMYRCASSLGGTGWAEAFFGQGTRLTVV.

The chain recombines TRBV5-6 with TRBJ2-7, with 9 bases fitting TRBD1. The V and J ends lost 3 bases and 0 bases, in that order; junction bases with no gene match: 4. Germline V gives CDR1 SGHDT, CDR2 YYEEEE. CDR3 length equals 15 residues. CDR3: CASSSTGGLSYEQYF. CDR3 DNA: TGTGCCAGCAGCTCCACAGGGGGCCTCTCCTACGAGCAGTACTTC.

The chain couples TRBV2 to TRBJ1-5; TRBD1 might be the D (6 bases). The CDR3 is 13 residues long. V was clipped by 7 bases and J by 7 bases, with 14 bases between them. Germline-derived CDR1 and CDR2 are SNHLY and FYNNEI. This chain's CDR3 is CASKQGREQPQHF. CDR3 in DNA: TGTGCCAGCAAACAGGGTAGGGAACAGCCCCAGCATTTT.

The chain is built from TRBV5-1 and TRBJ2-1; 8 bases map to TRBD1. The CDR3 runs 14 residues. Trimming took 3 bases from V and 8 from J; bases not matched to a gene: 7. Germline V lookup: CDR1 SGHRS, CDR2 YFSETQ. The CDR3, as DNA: TGCGCCAGCAGCTCTCGGACAGGGAAGGATGAGCAGTTCTTC. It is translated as CASSSRTGKDEQFF.

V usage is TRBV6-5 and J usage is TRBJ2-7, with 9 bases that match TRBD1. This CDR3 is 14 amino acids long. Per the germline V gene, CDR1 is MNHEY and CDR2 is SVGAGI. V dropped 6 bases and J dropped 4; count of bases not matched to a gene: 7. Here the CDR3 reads CASRGTGNLYEQYF. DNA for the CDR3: TGTGCCAGCAGGGGGACAGGGAACCTTTACGAGCAGTACTTC.

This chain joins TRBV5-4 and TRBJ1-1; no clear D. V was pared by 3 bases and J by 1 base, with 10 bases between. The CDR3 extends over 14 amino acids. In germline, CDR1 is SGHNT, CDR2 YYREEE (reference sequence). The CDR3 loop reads CASSSDMGNTEAFF. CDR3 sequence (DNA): TGTGCCAGCAGCTCAGACATGGGGAACACTGAAGCTTTCTTT. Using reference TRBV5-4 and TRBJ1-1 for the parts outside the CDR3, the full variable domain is ETGVTQSPTHLIKTRGQQVTLRCSSQSGHNTVSWYQQALGQGPQFIFQYYREEENGRGNFPPRFSGLQFPNYSSELNVNALELDDSALYLCASSSDMGNTEAFFGQGTRLTVV.

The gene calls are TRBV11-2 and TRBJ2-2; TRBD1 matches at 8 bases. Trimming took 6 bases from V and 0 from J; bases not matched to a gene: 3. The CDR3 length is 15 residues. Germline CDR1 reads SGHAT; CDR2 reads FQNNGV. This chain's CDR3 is CASRTTGANTGELFF. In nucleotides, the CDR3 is TGTGCCAGCAGGACGACAGGGGCGAACACCGGGGAGCTGTTTTTT. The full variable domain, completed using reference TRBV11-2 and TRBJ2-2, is EAGVAQSPRYKIIEKRQSVAFWCNPISGHATLYWYQQILGQGPKLLIQFQNNGVVDDSQLPKDRFSAERLKGVDSTLKIQPAKLEDSAVYLCASRTTGANTGELFFGEGSRLTVL.

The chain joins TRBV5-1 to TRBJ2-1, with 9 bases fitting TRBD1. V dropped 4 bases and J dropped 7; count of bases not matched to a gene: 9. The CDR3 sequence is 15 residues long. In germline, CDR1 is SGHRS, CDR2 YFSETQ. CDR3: CASSTYGQGRNEQFF. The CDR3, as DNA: TGCGCCAGCAGCACCTATGGACAGGGGAGGAATGAGCAGTTCTTC.

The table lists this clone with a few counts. The CDR3 region has the DNA TGCAGCGTACAGACTGGGGGGGATACGCAGTATTTT. It specifies CSVQTGGDTQYF. The chain employs TRBV29-1 and TRBJ2-3, with D possibly being TRBD2 (6 bases). V lost 6 bases and J 6 bases, leaving 13 bases between the germline ends. The CDR3 is 12 amino acids. In germline, CDR1 is SQVTM, CDR2 ANQGSEA.

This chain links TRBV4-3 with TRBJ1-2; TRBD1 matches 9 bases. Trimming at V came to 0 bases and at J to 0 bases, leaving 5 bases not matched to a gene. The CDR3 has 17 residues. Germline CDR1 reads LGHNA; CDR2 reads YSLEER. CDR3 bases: TGCGCCAGCAGCCAAGAACCCCGACAGGGGGCTAACTATGGCTACACCTTC. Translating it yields CASSQEPRQGANYGYTF.

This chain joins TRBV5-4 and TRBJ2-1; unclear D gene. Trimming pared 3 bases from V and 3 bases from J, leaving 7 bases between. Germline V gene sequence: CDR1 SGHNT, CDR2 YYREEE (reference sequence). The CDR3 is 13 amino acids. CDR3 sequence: CASSSQLYNEQFF. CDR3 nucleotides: TGTGCCAGCAGCTCCCAACTCTACAATGAGCAGTTCTTC.

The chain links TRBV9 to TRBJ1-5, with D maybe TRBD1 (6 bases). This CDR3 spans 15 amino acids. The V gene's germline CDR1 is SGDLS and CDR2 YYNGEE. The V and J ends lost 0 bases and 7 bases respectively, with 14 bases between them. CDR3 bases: TGTGCCAGCAGCGTAGATCCAGGGGCGACCCAGCCCCAGCATTTT. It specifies CASSVDPGATQPQHF. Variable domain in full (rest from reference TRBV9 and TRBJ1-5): DSGVTQTPKHLITATGQRVTLRCSPRSGDLSVYWYQQSLDQGLQFLIQYYNGEERAKGNILERFSAQQFPDLHSELNLSSLELGDSALYFCASSVDPGATQPQHFGDGTRLSIL.

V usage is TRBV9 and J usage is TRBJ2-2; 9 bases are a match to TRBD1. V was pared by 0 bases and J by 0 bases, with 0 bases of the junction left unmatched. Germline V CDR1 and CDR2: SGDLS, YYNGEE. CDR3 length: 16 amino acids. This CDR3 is CASSVGQGANTGELFF. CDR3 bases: TGTGCCAGCAGCGTAGGACAGGGGGCGAACACCGGGGAGCTGTTTTTT.

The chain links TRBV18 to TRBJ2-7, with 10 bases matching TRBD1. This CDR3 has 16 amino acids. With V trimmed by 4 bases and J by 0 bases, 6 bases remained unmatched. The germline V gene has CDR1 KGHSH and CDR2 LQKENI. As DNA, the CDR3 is TGTGCCAGCTCACGACCGACAGGGGGCGGCTCCTACGAGCAGTACTTC. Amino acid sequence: CASSRPTGGGSYEQYF.

The CDR3 region is CASSIGGDWENIQYF. The CDR3, as DNA: TGTGCCAGTAGTATAGGAGGCGATTGGGAAAACATTCAGTACTTC. The chain couples TRBV19 to TRBJ2-4, with no clear D. The germline V and J ends were trimmed by 1 base and 5 bases, with 12 bases remaining between them. The CDR3 length is 15 residues. The V gene's germline CDR1 is LNHDA and CDR2 SQIVND (reference sequence).

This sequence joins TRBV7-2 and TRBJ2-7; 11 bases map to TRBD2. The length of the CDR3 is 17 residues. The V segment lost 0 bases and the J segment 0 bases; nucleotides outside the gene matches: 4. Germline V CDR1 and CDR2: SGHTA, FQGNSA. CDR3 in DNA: TGTGCCAGCAGCTTAGCCCCCACTAGCGGGGGCTCCTACGAGCAGTACTTC. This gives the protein CASSLAPTSGGSYEQYF. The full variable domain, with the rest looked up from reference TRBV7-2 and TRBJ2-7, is GAGVSQSPSNKVTEKGKDVELRCDPISGHTALYWYRQSLGQGLEFLIYFQGNSAPDKSGLPSDRFSAERTGGSVSTLTIQRTQQEDSAVYLCASSLAPTSGGSYEQYFGPGTRLTVT.

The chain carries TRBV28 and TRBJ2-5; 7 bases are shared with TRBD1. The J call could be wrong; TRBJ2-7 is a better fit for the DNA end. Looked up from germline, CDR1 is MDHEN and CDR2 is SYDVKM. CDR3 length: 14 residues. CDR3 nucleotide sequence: TGTGCCAGCAGTCCCAAAGGGGGCGTCTACGAGCAGTACTTC. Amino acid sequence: CASSPKGGVYEQYF.

In DNA, the CDR3 is TGCGCCAGCAGCCAAGTAAGGGGAAGTCACGGGGAGCTGTTTTTT. This encodes CASSQVRGSHGELFF. This rearrangement joins TRBV4-3 to TRBJ2-2; a possible D gene is TRBD1 (5 bases). Per the germline V gene, CDR1 is LGHNA and CDR2 is YSLEER. V was pared by 1 base and J by 7 bases, with 13 bases between. This CDR3 spans 15 amino acids.

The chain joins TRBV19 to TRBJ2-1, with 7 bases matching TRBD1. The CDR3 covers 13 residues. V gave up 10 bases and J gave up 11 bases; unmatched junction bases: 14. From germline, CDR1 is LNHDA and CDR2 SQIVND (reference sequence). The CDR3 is CATQGQQAHKQFF. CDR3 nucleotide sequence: TGTGCCACCCAGGGACAGCAGGCGCATAAGCAGTTCTTC.

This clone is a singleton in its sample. The chain's CDR3 is CASSARGDFGANVLTF. For the CDR3, the DNA is TGTGCCAGCAGCGCACGGGGAGACTTTGGGGCCAACGTCCTGACTTTC. The chain uses TRBV7-8 and TRBJ2-6, with D perhaps matching TRBD2 (5 bases). Germline V gene data show CDR1 as SGHVS and CDR2 as FQNEAQ. The CDR3 sequence is 16 residues long. Trimming took off 5 bases at V and 3 bases at J, with 14 bases between the two ends.